A selection of T cell receptor beta chains follows, all from one sample in a study of identical twins. TCRdb independently ran MiXCR on the 5' RACE reads; one entry per CDR3 protein. The table has around 470,000 distinct CDR3 sequences, approximately 15% seen once. These data also featured in a second study, about yellow fever vaccine responses in identical twins.

Sequencing input: CD4+ T cells sorted from blood. The origin of the receptors is a woman younger than 30 in good health. CDR3s include the opening cysteine and the closing phenylalanine or tryptophan. The order of the fields is D gene, J gene, V gene, clone size, CDR3 DNA, CDR3 protein. D genes are given only for firm matches. Some rows mark clone size as missing; the rest say once, few, many or name a class of expanded clone.

>.|TRBJ1-1|TRBV28|.
TGTGCCAGCAGTTTAAGGGGGGGGCTGAGCGCTGAAGCTTTCTTT
CASSLRGGLSAEAFF
>.|TRBJ2-1|TRBV28|few
TGTGCCAGCAGTTCCAGGTCTGCCAATGAGCAGTTCTTC
CASSSRSANEQFF
>.|TRBJ1-5|TRBV14|.
TGTGCCAGCAGCCAACTAAGGGCTCAGCCCCAGCATTTT
CASSQLRAQPQHF
>.|TRBJ2-7|TRBV6-2/TRBV6-3|.
TGTGCCAGCAGTTACTCCGCTTTCAACGAGCAGTACTTC
CASSYSAFNEQYF
>TRBD2|TRBJ2-5|TRBV3-1|few
TGTGCCAGCAGCCAGTCTAGCGGGAGAGAGACCCAGTACTTC
CASSQSSGRETQYF
>TRBD2|TRBJ2-5|TRBV5-1|.
TGCGCCAGCAGCTTGGCCCCCCAAGTAGCGGGAGGGCAAGAGACCCAGTACTTC
CASSLAPQVAGGQETQYF
>.|TRBJ2-1|TRBV10-3|.
TGTGCCATCAGTGACAGGGATGAGCAGTTCTTC
CAISDRDEQFF
>.|TRBJ2-2|TRBV6-5|.
TGTGCCAGCAGTTCAGTCCCGGGGGTAGGGGGCCCAAACGCCGGGGAGCTGTTTTTT
CASSSVPGVGGPNAGELFF
>TRBD1|TRBJ1-6|TRBV9|.
TGTGCCAGCAGCGTAGGCCGGGACAGTTATTCACCCCTCCACTTT
CASSVGRDSYSPLHF
>TRBD2|TRBJ2-3|TRBV11-3|few
TGTGCCAGCAGCACGGGACTAGCGGGACTGGGCACAGATACGCAGTATTTT
CASSTGLAGLGTDTQYF
>.|TRBJ2-3|TRBV7-9|few
TGTGCCAGCAGCTTAAGATCCGGGGGATCAGATACGCAGTATTTT
CASSLRSGGSDTQYF
>.|TRBJ2-7|TRBV28|many
TGTGCCAGCAGGGCGACAGTTCCTGGGGAGTACGAGCAGTACTTC
CASRATVPGEYEQYF
>TRBD1|TRBJ2-1|TRBV5-1|many
TGCGCCAGCAGCTTATCAGGGGGTAGCTCCTACAATGAGCAGTTCTTC
CASSLSGGSSYNEQFF
>TRBD2|TRBJ2-2|TRBV20-1|.
TGCTGTGCTAGAGTTTCTGCGACGGGAGGGTTCACCGGGGAGCTGTTTTTT
CCARVSATGGFTGELFF
>TRBD2|TRBJ2-5|TRBV12-3/TRBV12-4|.
TGTGCCAGCAGTTTCAGGACTAGCGGGGGGGAAGAGACCCAGTACTTC
CASSFRTSGGEETQYF
>.|TRBJ1-1|TRBV7-2|.
TGTGCCAGCAGCTTAGATACCGGGGGGCGTGAAGCTTTCTTT
CASSLDTGGREAFF
>.|TRBJ2-3|TRBV7-6|.
TGTGCCAGCAGCTTAGCGTTTGCGGATACGCAGTATTTT
CASSLAFADTQYF
>TRBD1|TRBJ2-5|TRBV2|many
TGTGCCAGCAGCGACCAGACAGGGGGCCGAGAGACCCAGTACTTC
CASSDQTGGRETQYF
>TRBD1|TRBJ2-2|TRBV10-3|few
TGTGCCATCAGTCCGGGACAGGGATATGGGAGCACCGGGGAGCTGTTTTTT
CAISPGQGYGSTGELFF
>.|TRBJ2-1|TRBV27|few
TGTGCCAGCAGTTTGAAGCGACCTCCCTCTGAGCAGTTCTTC
CASSLKRPPSEQFF
>.|TRBJ2-7|TRBV3-1|.
TGTGCCAGCAGCCAAGCGGCGGGCAGGTGGGATTCCTACGAGCAGTACTTC
CASSQAAGRWDSYEQYF
>.|TRBJ1-1|TRBV29-1|.
TGCAGCGTTGTTGGGTCTAACACTGAAGCTTTCTTT
CSVVGSNTEAFF
>.|TRBJ1-1|TRBV2|few
TGTGCGAGCAGTCGGAGGAATGAAGCTTTCTTT
CASSRRNEAFF
>.|TRBJ2-7|TRBV6-6|many
TGTGCCAGCAGTTCCCAGGCTTACGAGCAGTACTTC
CASSSQAYEQYF
>TRBD1|TRBJ2-5|TRBV5-1|many
TGCGCCAGCAGCTTCCAGGGGGAAGAGACCCAGTACTTC
CASSFQGEETQYF
>TRBD1|TRBJ2-1|TRBV5-1|few
TGCGCCAGCAGCTCAGCCGGGACAGGGGGCAGTGAGCAGTTCTTC
CASSSAGTGGSEQFF
>.|TRBJ2-7|TRBV12-3/TRBV12-4|few
TGTGCCAGCAGTTTGGTACAGGGTGCGACCTACGAGCAGTACTTC
CASSLVQGATYEQYF
>.|TRBJ2-6|TRBV28|few
TGTGCCAGCCTCGGTGGGGGAGTAGGGGCCAACGTCCTGACTTTC
CASLGGGVGANVLTF
>.|TRBJ2-7|TRBV7-9|few
TGTGCCAGCAGCTTAAGCCAGAACGAGCAGTACTTC
CASSLSQNEQYF
>.|TRBJ1-6|TRBV5-5|few
TGTGCCAGCAGCTTGTACAGGGATGTCAATTCACCCCTCCACTTT
CASSLYRDVNSPLHF
>.|TRBJ2-5|TRBV29-1|.
TGCAGCGTCCTGGGCCGCAAGCAAGAGACCCAGTACTTC
CSVLGRKQETQYF
>TRBD1|TRBJ2-1|TRBV6-5|few
TGTGCCAGCAGTTACTTCAGGGGGCTCGATGAGCAGTTCTTC
CASSYFRGLDEQFF
>TRBD2|TRBJ2-7|TRBV10-3|.
TGTGCCATCAGGGAGAGTAAGACTAGCGGATCCTACGAGCAGTACTTC
CAIRESKTSGSYEQYF
>.|TRBJ2-3|TRBV5-6|.
TGTGCCAGCAGCCCTGACAGGCGACCCACAGATACGCAGTATTTT
CASSPDRRPTDTQYF
>TRBD2|TRBJ2-7|TRBV5-1|.
TGCGCCAGCAGCTCGGTTGGGGGGGGCGAGCAGTACTTC
CASSSVGGGEQYF
>.|TRBJ2-1|TRBV6-2/TRBV6-3|many
TGTGCCAGCAGTAAACGAGCCGTCTTTGGCAATGAGCAGTTCTTC
CASSKRAVFGNEQFF
>.|TRBJ2-3|TRBV25-1|.
TGTGCCAGCAGTTGGGGGCAGGGCTCCACAGATACGCAGTATTTT
CASSWGQGSTDTQYF
>.|TRBJ2-5|TRBV5-1|few
TGCGCCAGCAGCCCCCAAGGTCGGGAGACCCAGTACTTC
CASSPQGRETQYF
>.|TRBJ2-1|TRBV2|.
TGTGCCAGCAGAACAAACAATGAGCAGTTCTTC
CASRTNNEQFF